Shown below are 28 T cell receptor beta chains from a single sample sequenced in a study of blood T cell repertoires in COVID-19. The assay was immunoSEQ multiplex PCR, and TCRdb's table has in-frame clones only and misses some. The sample records roughly 130,000 clones, more than 75% being singletons. Sequencing input: peripheral blood. All receptors come from a man in his fifties with active COVID-19.

The chain joins TRBV20-1 to TRBJ2-7, with 7 positions matching TRBD2. Germline lookup yields CDR1 DFQATT and CDR2 SNEGSKA (reference sequence). The CDR3 extends over 11 amino acids. The V and J ends lost 3 bases and 7 bases, in that order; junction bases with no gene match: 3. The CDR3 nucleotides read TGCAGTGCTAGGGCGGGAGAAGAGCAGTACGTC. This encodes CSARAGEEQYV.

This clone has only one observation. V gene TRBV5-6 combines with J gene TRBJ1-3, with D possibly matching TRBD1 (6 bases). Between the trimmed V and J ends, which lost 4 bases and 0 bases, there was a span of 11 bases. Germline assignment: CDR1 SGHDT and CDR2 YYEEEE. This CDR3 region has 15 residues. The CDR3 protein is CASSPGDYSGNTIYF. DNA for the CDR3: TGTGCCAGCAGCCCAGGGGACTACTCTGGAAACACCATATATTTT.

This chain connects TRBV27 to TRBJ2-3; D is possibly TRBD1 (6 bases). Germline V gene data show CDR1 as MNHEY and CDR2 as SMNVEV (reference sequence). V was cut by 5 bases and J by 2 bases, with 11 bases left in between. The CDR3 covers 14 residues. The CDR3 spells CASSRTGNTDTQYF. CDR3 nucleotides: TGTGCCAGCAGTAGAACAGGGAACACAGATACGCAGTATTTT.

This clone was counted a single time. This chain joins TRBV3-1 (or the pseudogene TRBV3-2) and TRBJ2-1; 16 nucleotides align to TRBD2. Germline assignment: CDR1 LGHDT and CDR2 YNNKEL (reference sequence). V shed 3 bases and J 6 bases; nucleotides not matched to a gene: 2. The CDR3 is 16 residues long. The CDR3 DNA reads TGTGCCAGCAGCCAGGGACTAGCGGGAGGGTCCAATGAGCAGTTCTTC. It codes for CASSQGLAGGSNEQFF.

V gene TRBV24-1 combines with J gene TRBJ2-1, with 12 nucleotides matching TRBD2. The J segment lost 6 bases and the V segment lost 5 bases, leaving 7 bases of the junction unmatched. This CDR3 comprises 16 residues. CDR1 and CDR2 from the germline V gene are KGHDR and SFDVKD. The CDR3 reads CATSGTSGNRVNEQFF. The CDR3, as DNA: TGTGCCACCAGTGGGACTAGCGGGAATCGGGTCAATGAGCAGTTCTTC.

The genes are TRBV6-2 or TRBV6-3 and TRBJ2-3; the D gene is possibly TRBD1 (6 bases). Deletions cut 6 bases from V and 3 bases from J, with 16 bases between. CDR3 length: 15 residues. Germline values: CDR1 MNHEY, CDR2 SVGEGT. CDR3 loop: CASSRQSGETDTQYF. The DNA for the CDR3 is TGTGCCAGCAGCCGACAATCAGGGGAAACAGATACGCAGTATTTT.

The rearrangement joins TRBV5-6 to TRBJ2-2, with D hard to call. Trimming removed 2 bases from V and 4 bases from J, with 9 bases in between. The CDR3 length is 14 residues. Germline V lookup: CDR1 SGHDT, CDR2 YYEEEE. The CDR3 DNA reads as TGTGCCAGCAGCTTTACCAGTCCCACCGGGGAGCTGTTTTTT. This encodes CASSFTSPTGELFF. The variable domain in full, completed from reference TRBV5-6 and TRBJ2-2, reads DAGVTQSPTHLIKTRGQQVTLRCSPKSGHDTVSWYQQALGQGPQFIFQYYEEEERQRGNFPDRFSGHQFPNYSSELNVNALLLGDSALYLCASSFTSPTGELFFGEGSRLTVL.

This clone showed up just once. In nucleotides, the CDR3 is TGTGCCAGCAGCGCGGGACAGGTGAACACCGGGGAGCTGTTTTTT. It encodes CASSAGQVNTGELFF. The chain recombines TRBV9 with TRBJ2-2, with 8 bases matching TRBD1. This CDR3 contains 15 residues. The V segment lost 3 bases and the J segment 1 base; nucleotides outside the gene matches: 2. CDR1 SGDLS and CDR2 YYNGEE come from the germline V gene.

V is TRBV18 and J is TRBJ2-2; TRBD2 agrees at 8 bases. The CDR3 has 15 amino acids. Germline V gene data show CDR1 as KGHSH and CDR2 as LQKENI. The ends lost 5 bases at V and 1 base at J; junction bases unmatched: 3. CDR3 region: CASSELAVNTGELFF. The CDR3 region has the DNA TGTGCCAGCTCAGAACTAGCGGTGAACACCGGGGAGCTGTTTTTT.

This rearrangement joins TRBV25-1 to TRBJ2-1; D perhaps matches TRBD2 (5 bases). The CDR3 sequence is 15 residues long. Trimming cost V 6 bases and J 5 bases, with 17 bases left between them. Germline V gene data show CDR1 as MGHDK and CDR2 as SYGVNS. CDR3: CASRETSRLNNEQFF. CDR3 DNA sequence: TGTGCCAGCAGGGAAACTAGTCGCCTAAACAATGAGCAGTTCTTC.

The chain couples TRBV5-6 to TRBJ2-7; D call uncertain. Trimming stripped 1 base from V and 6 bases from J, with 11 bases between. Germline values: CDR1 SGHDT, CDR2 YYEEEE. The CDR3 extends over 13 amino acids. The DNA for the CDR3 is TGTGCCAGCAGCTTGTTCCTAGTCGGCGAGCAGTACGTC. Its protein product is CASSLFLVGEQYV.

The genes are TRBV19 and TRBJ1-4; D is undetermined. The V end lost 3 bases, the J end lost 0 bases, and 8 bases lay between the germline ends. CDR3 length: 15 residues. Per the germline V gene, CDR1 is LNHDA and CDR2 is SQIVND (reference sequence). The CDR3 sequence: CASSISIPTNEKLFF. The CDR3 region has the DNA TGTGCCAGTAGTATCAGTATCCCAACTAATGAAAAACTGTTTTTT.

The V call is TRBV29-1, the J call TRBJ2-1; D not certain. The CDR3 covers 12 residues. Per the germline V gene, CDR1 is SQVTM and CDR2 is ANQGSEA. Trimming removed 5 bases from V and 4 bases from J, with 9 bases in between. CDR3 in amino acids: CSVSLAYNEQFF. In DNA, the CDR3 is TGCAGCGTTTCTTTAGCTTACAATGAGCAGTTCTTC.

Points on this clone: One end of the junction is discordant with germline, which a read error may explain. The V and J genes are TRBV2 and TRBJ2-1; 8 positions agree with TRBD1. The germline V gene encodes CDR1 SNHLY and CDR2 FYNNEI. The CDR3 loop spans 16 amino acids. CDR3 in DNA: TGTGCCAGCACTAAAGCCCCGGGACAGGTCTACAGTGAGCAGTTCTTC. This sequence encodes CASTKAPGQVYSEQFF.

The V call is TRBV5-1, the J call TRBJ1-4; 10 bases agree with TRBD1. CDR3 length: 16 residues. V lost 3 bases, J lost 0 bases, and 2 bases stayed unmatched. Germline loops: CDR1 SGHRS, CDR2 YFSETQ. This CDR3 is CASSSGQGATNEKLFF. The CDR3 nucleotides read TGCGCCAGCAGCTCCGGACAGGGGGCAACTAATGAAAAACTGTTTTTT.

V gene TRBV5-4 combines with J gene TRBJ2-1; the match to TRBD1 covers 11 bases. The V and J ends lost 4 bases and 3 bases, in that order; junction bases with no gene match: 3. The CDR3 runs to 15 residues. In germline, CDR1 is SGHNT, CDR2 YYREEE (reference sequence). The CDR3 DNA sequence: TGTGCCAGCAGCCCGGGACAGGGGGGCTACAATGAGCAGTTCTTC. This gives the protein CASSPGQGGYNEQFF.

The rearrangement joins TRBV29-1 to TRBJ1-1, with 11 bases matching TRBD1. This CDR3 spans 15 amino acids. Germline lookup yields CDR1 SQVTM and CDR2 ANQGSEA. The V segment lost 3 bases and the J segment 1 base; nucleotides outside the gene matches: 4. The CDR3 DNA reads TGCAGCGTTGACGGACAGGGGGCACCGAACACTGAAGCTTTCTTT. This encodes CSVDGQGAPNTEAFF.

The chain carries TRBV9 and TRBJ2-1, with 7 bases fitting TRBD1. The CDR3 consists of 14 residues. The J segment lost 5 bases and the V segment lost 2 bases, leaving 4 bases of the junction unmatched. Per the germline V gene, CDR1 is SGDLS and CDR2 is YYNGEE. In DNA form, the CDR3 reads TGTGCCAGCAGCGTCGGGACAGTGAACAATGAGCAGTTCTTC. Translated: CASSVGTVNNEQFF. The variable domain in full, completed from reference TRBV9 and TRBJ2-1, reads DSGVTQTPKHLITATGQRVTLRCSPRSGDLSVYWYQQSLDQGLQFLIQYYNGEERAKGNILERFSAQQFPDLHSELNLSSLELGDSALYFCASSVGTVNNEQFFGPGTRLTVL.

The chain's CDR3 is CASSRVGGYEQYF. The CDR3, as DNA: TGTGCCAGTAGTAGGGTCGGCGGCTACGAGCAGTACTTC. The chain carries TRBV19 and TRBJ2-7, with no clear D. The length of the CDR3 is 13 residues. CDR1 and CDR2 (germline): LNHDA, SQIVND (reference sequence). Trimming shortened V by 4 bases and J by 3 bases, and 10 bases separated the two germline ends.

The CDR3 is CASSEWEGQYV. The DNA for the CDR3 is TGTGCCAGCAGTGAATGGGAGGGTCAGTACGTC. V gene TRBV2 combines with J gene TRBJ2-7; 7 bases fit TRBD2. Germline V gene data show CDR1 as SNHLY and CDR2 as FYNNEI. V was clipped by 2 bases and J by 10 bases; unmatched bases: 2. The CDR3 sequence is 11 residues long.

This rearrangement joins TRBV30 to TRBJ2-3; D is uncertain. Trimming removed 1 base at V and 9 bases at J, with 8 bases between. The germline gives CDR1 GTSNPN, CDR2 SVGIG (reference sequence). This CDR3 is built from 11 residues. CDR3 residues: CAWSEGGTQYF. The CDR3 DNA reads TGTGCCTGGAGTGAAGGCGGAACGCAGTATTTT. Complete variable domain (other parts from reference TRBV30 and TRBJ2-3): SQTIHQWPATLVQPVGSPLSLECTVEGTSNPNLYWYRQAAGRGLQLLFYSVGIGQISSEVPQNLSASRPQDRQFILSSKKLLLSDSGFYLCAWSEGGTQYFGPGTRLTVL.

V gene TRBV29-1 combines with J gene TRBJ2-5; D may be TRBD2 (5 bases). Deletions cut 6 bases from V and 5 bases from J, with 13 bases between. Germline V gives CDR1 SQVTM, CDR2 ANQGSEA. The CDR3 spans 12 residues. The CDR3 protein is CSVYGITETQYF. The CDR3 nucleotides read TGCAGCGTCTACGGGATAACTGAGACCCAGTACTTC.

V is TRBV4-2 and J is TRBJ2-1, with 11 bases fitting TRBD2. CDR3 length equals 16 residues. With V trimmed by 3 bases and J by 7 bases, 8 bases remained unmatched. The germline V gene encodes CDR1 LGHNA and CDR2 YNFKEQ. The CDR3 DNA sequence: TGTGCCAGCAGCCACCCAACTAGCGGGAGTGTAAATGAGCAGTTCTTC. Its translation is CASSHPTSGSVNEQFF.

V and J are TRBV19 and TRBJ2-1, with 13 bases lining up with TRBD2. The CDR3 consists of 18 residues. In germline, CDR1 is LNHDA, CDR2 SQIVND (reference sequence). The V segment lost 4 bases and the J segment 10 bases; nucleotides outside the gene matches: 16. This CDR3 is CASSTTSLAGGPMGEQFF. CDR3 DNA sequence: TGTGCCAGTAGTACCACCTCACTAGCGGGAGGGCCGATGGGCGAGCAGTTCTTC.

This clone has only one observation. The V gene is TRBV9, the J gene TRBJ2-1; 9 bases are a match to TRBD2. This CDR3 has 14 amino acids. V shed 0 bases and J 10 bases; nucleotides not matched to a gene: 5. Germline V gives CDR1 SGDLS, CDR2 YYNGEE. Written as DNA, the CDR3 is TGTGCCAGCAGCGTAGTTTCTAGCGGGAACGAGCAGTTCTTC. Its protein is CASSVVSSGNEQFF.

The chain couples TRBV5-1 to TRBJ2-5; perhaps TRBD1 as D (5 bases). Deletions cut 2 bases from V and 2 bases from J, with 7 bases between. The CDR3 runs to 13 residues. CDR1 and CDR2 from the germline V gene are SGHRS and YFSETQ. The CDR3 loop is CASSFRQQETQYF. The DNA of the CDR3 is TGCGCCAGCAGCTTTCGACAGCAAGAGACCCAGTACTTC.

The V call is TRBV4-1, the J call TRBJ2-5; D might be TRBD2 (6 bases). Germline CDR1 MGHRA, CDR2 YSYEKL. V dropped 0 bases and J dropped 4 bases, with 18 bases sitting between them. This CDR3 is built from 17 residues. The CDR3 region has the DNA TGCGCCAGCAGCCAAGAAGGACCGGGAGAAGTGGGAGAGACCCAGTACTTC. Amino acid sequence: CASSQEGPGEVGETQYF.

The V and J genes are TRBV5-1 and TRBJ2-1, with D perhaps TRBD1 (6 bases). Germline values: CDR1 SGHRS, CDR2 YFSETQ. Trimming shortened V by 4 bases and J by 9 bases, and 20 bases separated the two germline ends. The length of the CDR3 is 15 residues. The CDR3 DNA follows: TGCGCCAGCAGCCTTGGGGGACAATCACATGGTGAGCAGTTCTTC. Residues: CASSLGGQSHGEQFF.